What follows are 16 T cell receptor beta chains derived from one specimen sequenced in a study of cytomegalovirus exposure and HLA in healthy donors. The PCR was carried out with 60 Vbeta primers and 13 Jbeta primers. The data were produced by immunoSEQ multiplex PCR, yet TCRdb's version contains in-frame clones alone and is incomplete. The sample includes around 100,000 clones, almost 70% of them seen just once. The sample consisted of PBMCs. These receptors were taken from a man in his thirties or forties in good health and CMV-seropositive.

The chain uses TRBV5-1 and TRBJ2-1; 12 bases are shared with TRBD2. With 5 bases clipped from V and 0 bases from J, the junction kept 9 bases outside the gene matches. This CDR3 region has 18 residues. CDR1 is SGHRS, CDR2 YFSETQ, per germline. CDR3 protein: CASSLGGTSGPSYNEQFF. As DNA, the CDR3 is TGCGCCAGCAGTCTGGGGGGGACTAGCGGGCCCTCCTACAATGAGCAGTTCTTC.

The chain uses TRBV5-1 and TRBJ2-1; no clear D. The V end was cut by 0 bases, the J end by 12 bases, with 16 bases between. Germline loops: CDR1 SGHRS, CDR2 YFSETQ. There are 14 residues in the CDR3. CDR3 DNA: TGCGCCAGCAGCTTGGCCGAGAGGTATTCGACGCAGTTCTTC. Its protein product is CASSLAERYSTQFF. Drawing the rest from reference TRBV5-1 and TRBJ2-1, the complete variable domain is KAGVTQTPRYLIKTRGQQVTLSCSPISGHRSVSWYQQTPGQGLQFLFEYFSETQRNKGNFPGRFSGRQFSNSRSEMNVSTLELGDSALYLCASSLAERYSTQFFGPGTRLTVL.

The V gene is TRBV4-1, the J gene TRBJ1-1, with D uncertain. The ends were cut back, 5 bases at V and 3 bases at J, with 16 bases in the middle. Germline V gene sequence: CDR1 MGHRA, CDR2 YSYEKL. This CDR3 has 15 amino acids. As DNA, the CDR3 is TGCGCCAGCAGCATAGAAGGACTACGAGACACTGAAGCTTTCTTT. It codes for CASSIEGLRDTEAFF.

In DNA, the CDR3 is TGTGCCAGCAGCCCGGGCCCCTTTGGGGGGATGCAGAACTATGGCTACACCTTC. The encoded protein is CASSPGPFGGMQNYGYTF. The rearrangement uses TRBV5-4 and TRBJ1-2, with D possibly being TRBD1 (5 bases). The germline CDR1 and CDR2 sequences are SGHNT and YYREEE (reference sequence). V lost 4 bases, J lost 2 bases, and 24 bases lay in between. The CDR3 extends over 18 amino acids.

The genes are TRBV7-6 and TRBJ1-5; 7 bases are shared with TRBD1. Germline CDR1 is SGHVS and CDR2 is FNYEAQ. V was pared by 0 bases and J by 5 bases, with 7 bases of the junction left unmatched. CDR3 length: 16 residues. The CDR3 loop is CASSLAGGQSHQPQHF. Here the CDR3 DNA reads TGTGCCAGCAGCTTAGCGGGGGGACAGTCTCATCAGCCCCAGCATTTT.

CDR3 sequence (DNA): TGTGCCAGCAGCTACTCAGGGATAATCTACAATGAGCAGTTCTTC. Translated: CASSYSGIIYNEQFF. V is TRBV11-2 and J is TRBJ2-1, with D possibly TRBD1 on 5 matching bases. The CDR3 contains 15 residues. With 4 bases removed from V and 3 bases from J, the gap between germline ends came to 13 bases. The germline gives CDR1 SGHAT, CDR2 FQNNGV.

The genes are TRBV11-3 and TRBJ1-2, with D possibly matching TRBD1 (5 bases). Trimming pared 4 bases from V and 1 base from J, leaving 13 bases between. CDR1 is SGHNT and CDR2 is YENEEA in the germline V gene. The CDR3 covers 15 residues. CDR3 sequence: CASSSLRGSNYGYTF. The CDR3 coding sequence is TGTGCCAGCAGCTCCCTTCGGGGGAGTAACTATGGCTACACCTTC.

The genes are TRBV29-1 and TRBJ2-7; 8 nucleotides agree with TRBD1. The length of the CDR3 is 11 residues. With V trimmed by 6 bases and J by 6 bases, 4 bases remained unmatched. CDR1 and CDR2 (germline): SQVTM, ANQGSEA. CDR3 bases: TGCAGCGTACGACAGGGGATCGAGCAGTACGTC. The encoded protein is CSVRQGIEQYV.

The V gene is TRBV7-9, the J gene TRBJ2-7, with D maybe TRBD1 (5 bases). This CDR3 has 14 amino acids. Trimming cost V 4 bases and J 5 bases, with 15 bases left between them. Germline CDR1 and CDR2: SEHNR and FQNEAQ (reference sequence). The CDR3 reads CASSWQAGSHEQYF. In DNA, the CDR3 is TGTGCCAGCAGCTGGCAAGCAGGGTCCCACGAGCAGTACTTC.

This clone was seen only once. V and J are TRBV30 and TRBJ2-7; TRBD2 agrees at 7 bases. Per the germline V gene, CDR1 is GTSNPN and CDR2 is SVGIG (reference sequence). This CDR3 has 12 residues. V lost 3 bases and J lost 3; bases outside the gene matches: 2. For the CDR3, the DNA is TGTGCCTGGAGACGGGGGGACTACGAGCAGTACTTC. Translated: CAWRRGDYEQYF.

V is TRBV9 and J is TRBJ2-7, with TRBD2 as a possible D gene (5 bases). CDR1 SGDLS and CDR2 YYNGEE come from the germline V gene. V dropped 4 bases and J dropped 0 bases, with 14 bases sitting between them. The length of the CDR3 is 15 residues. The CDR3 DNA reads TGTGCCAGCAGCCCTCACTCGGGAATCTCCTACGAGCAGTACTTC. The encoded protein is CASSPHSGISYEQYF.

This clone has just one count. The chain joins TRBV10-2 to TRBJ2-7, with 11 nucleotides matching TRBD2. CDR3 size: 15 residues. Trimming cost V 7 bases and J 3 bases; bases outside gene matches: 8. Germline V CDR1 and CDR2: WSHSY, SAAADI. For the CDR3, the DNA is TGCGCCAGCACCGTAGCGGGGGGGTCACTCTACGAGCAGTACTTC. This sequence encodes CASTVAGGSLYEQYF.

This chain uses TRBV11-2 with TRBJ1-1; 8 bases map to TRBD1. CDR3 length equals 14 residues. From germline, CDR1 is SGHAT and CDR2 FQNNGV. The ends lost 2 bases at V and 4 bases at J; junction bases unmatched: 3. CDR3 loop: CASSLQGAGTEAFF. The CDR3 DNA reads as TGTGCCAGCAGCTTACAGGGGGCGGGCACTGAAGCTTTCTTT.

V usage is TRBV7-2 and J usage is TRBJ2-6; D perhaps matches TRBD1 (6 bases). Germline loops: CDR1 SGHTA, CDR2 FQGNSA. V lost 5 bases and J 1 base, leaving 9 bases between the germline ends. The CDR3 sequence is 15 residues long. CDR3 nucleotide sequence: TGTGCCAGCAGCCCGAGGGGGTCTGGGGCCAACGTCCTGACTTTC. Amino acid sequence: CASSPRGSGANVLTF.

The V call is TRBV30, the J call TRBJ2-5; TRBD1 matches 7 bases. CDR3 size: 14 residues. Germline V lookup: CDR1 GTSNPN, CDR2 SVGIG (reference sequence). The ends lost 6 bases at V and 1 base at J; junction bases unmatched: 8. The CDR3 loop is CACQLTGFQETQYF. CDR3 in DNA: TGTGCCTGTCAGCTGACAGGGTTCCAAGAGACCCAGTACTTC. Drawing the rest from reference TRBV30 and TRBJ2-5, the complete variable domain is SQTIHQWPATLVQPVGSPLSLECTVEGTSNPNLYWYRQAAGRGLQLLFYSVGIGQISSEVPQNLSASRPQDRQFILSSKKLLLSDSGFYLCACQLTGFQETQYFGPGTRLLVL.

This clone was observed a handful of times. V and J are TRBV4-1 and TRBJ1-2; 7 positions agree with TRBD1. Trimming cost V 4 bases and J 5 bases; bases outside gene matches: 4. This CDR3 region has 13 residues. Germline V gene lookup returns CDR1 MGHRA and CDR2 YSYEKL. The CDR3 bases are TGCGCCAGCAGCCCACAGGGGTGGTATGGCTACACCTTC. Its translation is CASSPQGWYGYTF.